The rows below give T cell receptor beta chains drawn from one sample of a study of identical twins. TCRdb re-called the 5' RACE reads through MiXCR, storing one row per CDR3 protein. The sample contains a few hundred thousand distinct CDR3 sequences, 24% of which appear only once. These data were likewise used in another study, on T cells expressing NK-cell markers.

The sequenced sample consisted of CD4+ T cells sorted from blood. The receptors originated from a woman between 18 and 29 years old in good health. Both conserved end residues are part of each CDR3. D genes are given only for firm matches. Clone sizes are given selectively: once, few, many, or a class where the clone is expanded.

d_call	v_call	clone_size	j_call	cdr3_nt	cdr3_aa
.	TRBV20-1	few	TRBJ2-1	TGCAGTGCAAGAGGGACCGAAGGGGGTGGTTATGAGCAGTTCTTC	CSARGTEGGGYEQFF
TRBD1	TRBV5-5	.	TRBJ1-2	TGTGCCAGCAGCTCCGGGACAGCGCAGTATGGCTACACCTTC	CASSSGTAQYGYTF
.	TRBV7-9	many	TRBJ2-3	TGTGCCAGCAGCTTTGGTACGGGGACGAACACAGATACGCAGTATTTT	CASSFGTGTNTDTQYF
TRBD1	TRBV5-1	few	TRBJ2-2	TGCGCCAGCAGCCCTTCAGGGGGCGCGATCGGGGAGCTGTTTTTT	CASSPSGGAIGELFF
.	TRBV19	.	TRBJ2-3	TGTGCCAGTGAACACCGATATACGCAGTATTTT	CASEHRYTQYF
TRBD2	TRBV6-1	.	TRBJ2-1	TGTGCCAGCAGTGAATTTCTAGCGGGAGATACTTCCTACAATGAGCAGTTCTTC	CASSEFLAGDTSYNEQFF
.	TRBV7-2	few	TRBJ1-5	TGTGCCAGCAGCTTAGCGGGGCAGGGATATCAGCCCCAGCATTTT	CASSLAGQGYQPQHF
TRBD1	TRBV5-1	.	TRBJ2-2	TGCGCCAGCAGCTTGGGACAGGGGGCAAACACCGGGGAGCTGTTTTTT	CASSLGQGANTGELFF
.	TRBV2	few	TRBJ2-1	TGTGCCAGCAGTGGGGACATTCTCGAGCAGTTCTTC	CASSGDILEQFF
.	TRBV12-3/TRBV12-4	.	TRBJ2-5	TGTGCCAGCAAGGAGGGGCGAGGGGAGACCCAGTACTTC	CASKEGRGETQYF
.	TRBV20-1	few	TRBJ2-1	TGCAGTGCTATCGTTTCCTACAATGAGCAGTTCTTC	CSAIVSYNEQFF
.	TRBV5-1	few	TRBJ1-5	TGCGCCAGCAGCTTGGGCCACAATCAGCCCCAGCATTTT	CASSLGHNQPQHF
TRBD1	TRBV29-1	many	TRBJ1-2	TGCAGCGTTGGCCTACAGGGGGCGGTTGGCTACACCTTC	CSVGLQGAVGYTF
TRBD1	TRBV7-3	few	TRBJ2-3	TGTGCCAGCAGCTTAGGGGGACAGGCAGATACGCAGTATTTT	CASSLGGQADTQYF
TRBD1	TRBV5-1	.	TRBJ2-7	TGCGCCAGCAGCCCCGGACAGGGCGGTAGCGAGCAGTACTTC	CASSPGQGGSEQYF
.	TRBV20-1	.	TRBJ2-3	TGCAGTGCTCTCAAACCGGAGAGAGATACGCAGTATTTT	CSALKPERDTQYF
.	TRBV7-9	.	TRBJ1-2	TGTGCCAGCAGCTTAGGGGCGGGACAACACGGCTACACCTTC	CASSLGAGQHGYTF
TRBD2	TRBV2	.	TRBJ2-1	TGTGCCAGCGGTCCGGGACTAGCGGGGGCCTCCTACAATGAGCAGTTCTTC	CASGPGLAGASYNEQFF
.	TRBV11-2	.	TRBJ2-7	TGTGCCAGCAGCTTCCCCGGGCTAGCCTACGAGCAGTACTTC	CASSFPGLAYEQYF
.	TRBV5-1	.	TRBJ2-6	TGCGCCAGCAGCTTGGCCCGGGGAAGTAGGGGGGCCAACGTCCTGACTTTC	CASSLARGSRGANVLTF
.	TRBV12-3/TRBV12-4	few	TRBJ2-3	TGTGCCAGCAGTTTAGGGGTCTTCACATCTAGCACAGATACGCAGTATTTT	CASSLGVFTSSTDTQYF
TRBD2	TRBV20-1	.	TRBJ2-1	TGCAGTGCCCCGCGGACTAGCGGGAGTAAAAATGAGCAGTTCTTC	CSAPRTSGSKNEQFF
TRBD2	TRBV14	.	TRBJ2-1	TGTGCCAGCAGCCAATGGGGCGGGAGGACTTACAATGAGCAGTTCTTC	CASSQWGGRTYNEQFF
TRBD2	TRBV7-8	few	TRBJ2-1	TGTGCCAGCAGCTTAGTAGGGGATCGGGCGGGAGCCTCCTACAATGAGCAGTTCTTC	CASSLVGDRAGASYNEQFF
.	TRBV20-1	.	TRBJ1-1	TGCAGTGCTCAGAGGGGACACGGCACTGAAGCTTTCTTT	CSAQRGHGTEAFF
TRBD2	TRBV6-1	few	TRBJ2-7	TGTGCCAGCAGGAACGGACTAGCGGGCTCCTACGAGCAGTACTTC	CASRNGLAGSYEQYF
TRBD1	TRBV12-3/TRBV12-4	.	TRBJ1-5	TGTGCCAGCAGGGCAGACAGGGATCAGCCCCAGCATTTT	CASRADRDQPQHF
.	TRBV3-1	.	TRBJ1-1	TGTGCCAGCAGCGAAGGGGCCGCGCTCACTGAAGCTTTCTTT	CASSEGAALTEAFF
.	TRBV21-1	.	TRBJ1-1	TGTGCCAGCAGCACCCGACAGGGACCGACTGAAGCTTTCTTT	CASSTRQGPTEAFF
.	TRBV20-1	.	TRBJ2-3	TGCAGTGCTCGTGGGGCTAGCGGCACAGATACGCAGTATTTT	CSARGASGTDTQYF
.	TRBV5-1	.	TRBJ2-7	TGCGCCAGCAGCGACTCGGGACACAGCTCCTACGAGCAGTACTTC	CASSDSGHSSYEQYF
.	TRBV3-1	.	TRBJ1-2	TGTGCCAGCAACGTACAAGGGGTTTCTGGCTACACCTTC	CASNVQGVSGYTF
TRBD2	TRBV5-1	.	TRBJ2-1	TGCGCCAGCAGCTTGACAGCGGGAGGGCCGGTGGATGAGCAGTTCTTC	CASSLTAGGPVDEQFF
TRBD1	TRBV12-3/TRBV12-4	.	TRBJ2-7	TGTGCCAGCAGTTCCACCGGGACAGGGGCGACCTACGAGCAGTACTTC	CASSSTGTGATYEQYF
TRBD2	TRBV15	.	TRBJ2-7	TGTGCCACCAGCAGGGATAGGACTAGCGGGAGAAAGTACTTC	CATSRDRTSGRKYF
TRBD2	TRBV6-5	few	TRBJ2-1	TGTGCCAGCAGTTACTCGGGACTAGCGGGACGCAATGAGCAGTTCTTC	CASSYSGLAGRNEQFF
.	TRBV29-1	.	TRBJ2-1	TGCAGCGTTCAGGGGGCGGGGGGGATCTACAATGAGCAGTTCTTC	CSVQGAGGIYNEQFF
.	TRBV29-1	many	TRBJ2-3	TGCAGCGTGGACGCGGATTATGCTAGCACAGATACGCAGTATTTT	CSVDADYASTDTQYF
.	TRBV5-1	few	TRBJ1-1	TGCGCCAGCAGCTTGATGAGAAGGAGCACTGAAGCTTTCTTT	CASSLMRRSTEAFF
TRBD2	TRBV27	.	TRBJ2-1	TGTGCCACGTCGACCCGGGAGGGCCGCTACAATGAGCAGTTCTTC	CATSTREGRYNEQFF
.	TRBV6-1	.	TRBJ2-3	TGTGCCAGTCTTACGGGACTTTACACAGATACGCAGTATTTT	CASLTGLYTDTQYF
.	TRBV20-1	few	TRBJ2-7	TGCAGTGCTAGCGACGGGAACTACGAGCAGTACTTC	CSASDGNYEQYF
TRBD2	TRBV20-1	.	TRBJ2-1	TGCAGTGCTACCGGGACTAGGCCTAAAAAGTTCTTC	CSATGTRPKKFF
TRBD1	TRBV7-8	few	TRBJ1-1	TGTGCCAGCAGCTTAGTAGGGGGCCACATGAACACTGAAGCTTTCTTT	CASSLVGGHMNTEAFF
.	TRBV6-6	few	TRBJ2-4	TGTGCCAGCAGTTATCAGGATCCGACCTTTCACCGCGGTGGGCTAGCCAAAAACATTCAGTACTTC	CASSYQDPTFHRGGLAKNIQYF
TRBD2	TRBV12-3/TRBV12-4	.	TRBJ2-1	TGTGCCAGAAGAGCGGGAACCTACAATGAGCAGTTCTTC	CARRAGTYNEQFF
TRBD2	TRBV20-1	few	TRBJ2-5	TGCAGTGCTAGCAGCGGGGGGCAGGAGACCCAGTACTTC	CSASSGGQETQYF
.	TRBV10-3	few	TRBJ1-2	TGTGCCATCAGTGAGTCGAAGGCAGCGATCTATGGCTACACCTTC	CAISESKAAIYGYTF
.	TRBV4-2	.	TRBJ2-1	TGTGCCAGCAGCCAAGATACGCGGCAAGGCTACAATGAGCAGTTCTTC	CASSQDTRQGYNEQFF
TRBD2	TRBV20-1	.	TRBJ2-3	TGCAGTGCCAAACCGGGACTAGAGACAGATACGCAGTATTTT	CSAKPGLETDTQYF
.	TRBV7-8	.	TRBJ1-5	TGTGCCAGCAGCGTAGCCTCGGGGGACAATCAGCCCCAGCATTTT	CASSVASGDNQPQHF
.	TRBV3-1	few	TRBJ2-1	TGTGCCAGCAGCCAAGGGTCAGCGTACAATGAGCAGTTCTTC	CASSQGSAYNEQFF
TRBD2	TRBV12-3/TRBV12-4	.	TRBJ2-1	TGTGCCAGCAGTTTTTTGGCGCGGGGGGGCGGTAATGAGCAGTTCTTC	CASSFLARGGGNEQFF